What follows are 27 T cell receptor beta chains derived from one specimen sequenced in a study of T cell clonality in common variable immunodeficiency (dated by TCRdb to 2014 to 2015). The library relied on the immunoSEQ multiplex PCR assay. Drawn from immuneACCESS, this table holds only the in-frame rearrangements with V and J called that TCRdb kept. Clones are partly lost; checked studies trace under half to an unresolved V gene and leave the rest unexplained. The sample records 50,000 or so clones, none occurring a single time. Around 6.3% of the sample goes to the ten largest clones. Sequenced material: peripheral blood mononuclear cells. The source of these receptors is a person aged 18 to 75 in good health.

This clone came up many times. The sequence runs out 3 residues before the end of the CDR3; the remainder is reconstructed from the germline J gene. The chain joins TRBV18 to TRBJ2-1; 8 nucleotides line up with TRBD1. V lost 6 bases and J lost 2; bases outside the gene matches: 12. Germline V lookup: CDR1 KGHSH, CDR2 LQKENI. The CDR3 is made up of 17 amino acids. The part of the CDR3 DNA that was read is TGTGCCAGCTCGGGGGACAGGCCAAGTAAAGCCTACAATGAG. Translating it yields CASSGDRPSKAYNE. The full CDR3 reads CASSGDRPSKAYNEQFF.

Concerning this clone itself: The read stops 3 residues short of the end of the CDR3; the missing end is completed from the germline J gene. The chain uses TRBV29-1 and TRBJ1-2; D is unclear. Germline V lookup: CDR1 SQVTM, CDR2 ANQGSEA. CDR3 length: 11 amino acids. CDR3 in amino acids: CSGTVSYDYTF. Incomplete CDR3 DNA: TGCAGCGGCACAGTTTCCTACGAC.

Worth noting for this clone: The CDR3 end is not reached by the read, which stops 3 residues before it; the germline J gene fills it in. The chain couples TRBV18 to TRBJ2-7, with 7 positions matching TRBD1. CDR1 and CDR2 (germline): KGHSH, LQKENI. With V trimmed by 6 bases and J by 2 bases, 7 bases remained unmatched. The CDR3 spans 14 residues. Here the CDR3 reads CASSKGATAYEQYF. The sequenced part of the CDR3 DNA is TGTGCCAGCTCCAAGGGGGCGACGGCCTACGAG.

There are many counts of this clone. The CDR3 extends 3 residues past the end of the read, so its final part is completed from the germline J gene. The rearrangement links TRBV18 to TRBJ2-3, with TRBD1 matching over 9 bases. J lost 1 base, V lost 4 bases, and 6 bases had no gene match. Per the germline V gene, CDR1 is KGHSH and CDR2 is LQKENI. This CDR3 is 16 amino acids long. The covered CDR3 bases are TGTGCCAGCTCACAAACAAACAGGGGGCGCACAGATACG. Its protein product is CASSQTNRGRTDT. The complete CDR3 protein is CASSQTNRGRTDTQYF.

Concerning this clone itself: The read falls 3 residues short of the CDR3 end, and the missing part is taken from the germline J gene. The V gene is TRBV5-1, the J gene TRBJ2-5, with TRBD1 as a possible D gene (5 bases). Germline V lookup: CDR1 SGHRS, CDR2 YFSETQ. The CDR3 is made up of 14 amino acids. The part of the CDR3 DNA that was read is TGCGCCAGCAGCTTGGGGACATACACAGATACC. Residues: CASSLGTYTDT. In full, the CDR3 reads CASSLGTYTDTQYF. The variable domain in full, completed from reference TRBV5-1 and TRBJ2-5, reads KAGVTQTPRYLIKTRGQQVTLSCSPISGHRSVSWYQQTPGQGLQFLFEYFSETQRNKGNFPGRFSGRQFSNSRSEMNVSTLELGDSALYLCASSLGTYTDTQYFGPGTRLLVL.

This clone occurred a few times. The sequence runs out 3 residues before the end of the CDR3; the remainder is reconstructed from the germline J gene. This sequence joins TRBV6-1 and TRBJ1-2; possible D gene TRBD1, 5 bases. The CDR3 has 16 amino acids. Germline V gene lookup returns CDR1 MNHNS and CDR2 SASEGT. CDR3 in amino acids: CASSVLIAGGEDTYTF. The covered CDR3 bases are TGTGCCAGCAGTGTTTTAATAGCGGGGGGGGAAGATACC.

The table lists this clone with many counts. CDR3 bases read: TGTGCCTGGAGTCATACAGGGGGAGCTGGC. This gives the protein CAWSHTGGAG. The complete CDR3 protein is CAWSHTGGAGYTF. This chain connects TRBV30 to TRBJ1-2; 8 bases map to TRBD1. The read halts 3 residues ahead of the CDR3 end, with the missing end drawn from the germline J gene. Germline V CDR1 and CDR2: GTSNPN, SVGIG (reference sequence). V shed 2 bases, J shed 7 bases, and the junction held 6 bases outside the gene matches. The CDR3 is 13 residues long.

This clone was picked up many times. The read halts 3 residues ahead of the CDR3 end, with the missing end drawn from the germline J gene. The chain carries TRBV29-1 and TRBJ1-1; 11 positions match TRBD1. CDR3 size: 15 residues. The V gene end was trimmed by 4 bases and the J gene end by 4 bases; junction bases not matched to a gene: 8. Germline values: CDR1 SQVTM, CDR2 ANQGSEA. The CDR3 protein is CSVAAGTGGGTEAFF. The CDR3 DNA, read in part, is TGCAGCGTTGCAGCAGGGACAGGGGGAGGCACTGAA.

This clone was seen many times. The DNA ends 3 residues before the CDR3 does, and the rest of the CDR3 is filled in from the germline J gene. This rearrangement joins TRBV19 to TRBJ2-1; the match to TRBD1 covers 8 bases. Germline CDR1 and CDR2: LNHDA and SQIVND (reference sequence). V gave up 4 bases and J gave up 9 bases; unmatched junction bases: 11. CDR3 length: 15 residues. CDR3 sequence reads: CASSTDRAIRREQFF. The sequenced part of the CDR3 DNA is TGTGCCAGTAGTACGGACAGGGCAATTCGGCGTGAG.

This clone showed up many times. The junction shows a germline mismatch at one end, possibly a read error. The read terminates 3 residues before the CDR3 end, so the remaining end is supplied by the germline J gene. The chain links TRBV4-2 to TRBJ2-3; 7 bases fit TRBD1. The CDR3 runs 16 residues. Germline V CDR1 and CDR2: LGHNA, YNFKEQ. This CDR3 is CASSQDRDRGTDTQYF. The sequenced part of the CDR3 DNA is TGCGCCAGCAGCCAAGATCGTGACAGGGGCACAGATACG.

This clone was seen many times. The CDR3 is cut off 3 residues early in the read; its end comes from the germline J gene. The chain couples TRBV18 to TRBJ1-1, with D perhaps matching TRBD1 (6 bases). From germline, CDR1 is KGHSH and CDR2 LQKENI. V lost 3 bases and J lost 1, with 24 bases in between. This CDR3 is 19 amino acids long. This CDR3 is CASSPPPQQGHAWNTEAFF. The DNA read from the CDR3 is TGTGCCAGCTCACCCCCGCCCCAGCAGGGACACGCATGGAACACTGAA.

This clone was counted many times. The read terminates 3 residues before the CDR3 end, so the remaining end is supplied by the germline J gene. The V and J genes are TRBV19 and TRBJ2-5, with D uncertain. The length of the CDR3 is 14 residues. Trimming cost V 7 bases and J 1 base, with 13 bases left between them. Germline loops: CDR1 LNHDA, CDR2 SQIVND (reference sequence). The CDR3 is CASKRSGVQETQYF. CDR3 DNA, as far as it was read: TGTGCCAGTAAGCGCTCCGGAGTCCAAGAGACC.

In its sample, this clone was seen many times. Sequencing ends 3 residues short of the CDR3 end; the germline J gene provides the rest. The chain uses TRBV20-1 and TRBJ2-3; TRBD1 matches at 8 bases. The germline CDR1 and CDR2 sequences are DFQATT and SNEGSKA (reference sequence). The CDR3 has 12 amino acids. The DNA read from the CDR3 is TGCAGTGCTAGAACGACAGGGGAGACG. Its translation: CSARTTGET. The CDR3 reads in full as CSARTTGETQYF.

As concerns this clone: Read sequence stops 3 residues before the CDR3 end, and the germline J gene provides the missing end. V is TRBV7-9 and J is TRBJ1-2; weak D call: TRBD1 (5 bases). This CDR3 contains 13 residues. Germline-derived CDR1 and CDR2 are SEHNR and FQNEAQ (reference sequence). CDR3 DNA, as far as it was read: TGTGCCAGCGGGCCAGGGCACTCCTACGAC. Its translation is CASGPGHSYD. The whole CDR3 protein is CASGPGHSYDYTF.

This clone showed up many times. The CDR3 bases that were read are TGTGCCAGCAGTTTATTTGGAGGGCTGGCCAATCAGCCC. Residues: CASSLFGGLANQP. The entire CDR3 reads CASSLFGGLANQPQHF. The chain joins TRBV27 to TRBJ1-5, with D uncertain. Sequencing ends 3 residues short of the CDR3 end; the germline J gene provides the rest. Trimming left V 1 base short and J 3 bases short, with 13 bases between. This CDR3 spans 16 amino acids. Germline-derived CDR1 and CDR2 are MNHEY and SMNVEV (reference sequence).

This clone was seen more than once but under ten times. The read ends 3 residues shy of where the CDR3 ends; the end is completed using the germline J gene. The chain has TRBV19 and TRBJ1-2; D might be TRBD1 (5 bases). CDR1 is LNHDA and CDR2 is SQIVND in the germline V gene (reference sequence). The CDR3 loop spans 15 amino acids. The covered CDR3 bases are TGTGCCAGTCGGTCGGAAACAGGCAACACAGATACC. Translation: CASRSETGNTDT. The entire CDR3 protein is CASRSETGNTDTYTF.

This clone was picked up many times. The CDR3 is cut off 3 residues early in the read; its end comes from the germline J gene. The V call is TRBV6-2 or TRBV6-3, the J call TRBJ2-1, with TRBD1 matching 9 bases. CDR3 size: 15 residues. Per germline, CDR1 MNHEY and CDR2 SVGEGT. Losses at the gene ends were 5 bases for V and 4 bases for J; bases not matched to a gene: 6. The CDR3 spells CASSRGTGKYNEQFF. CDR3 DNA, as far as it was read: TGTGCCAGCAGTAGAGGGACAGGGAAGTACAATGAG.

This clone has at least ten counts. The observed sequence ends 3 residues before the CDR3 terminus, with the missing tail filled in from the germline J gene. The V call is TRBV20-1, the J call TRBJ2-3; 16 nucleotides match TRBD2. The ends lost 5 bases at V and 5 bases at J; junction bases unmatched: 7. Germline lookup yields CDR1 DFQATT and CDR2 SNEGSKA (reference sequence). The CDR3 consists of 16 residues. Incomplete CDR3 DNA: TGCAGTGCTCACATGGGACTAGCGGGGGGGCGAGATACG. It specifies CSAHMGLAGGRDT. The entire CDR3 is CSAHMGLAGGRDTQYF.

This clone showed up just a few times. Read data end 3 residues before the CDR3 end; the end is taken from the germline J gene. This chain links TRBV7-6 with TRBJ2-2; 10 bases agree with TRBD2. V shed 5 bases, J shed 5 bases, and the junction held 8 bases outside the gene matches. The CDR3 contains 16 residues. Germline assignment: CDR1 SGHVS and CDR2 FNYEAQ. This CDR3 is CASSEISGGQTGELFF. The DNA read from the CDR3 is TGTGCCAGCAGCGAGATTAGCGGGGGGCAGACCGGGGAG.

This clone showed up many times. The read falls 3 residues short of the CDR3 end, and the missing part is taken from the germline J gene. V gene TRBV13 combines with J gene TRBJ2-2; the match to TRBD1 covers 9 bases. Unmatched junction bases numbered 7, after V lost 7 bases and J lost 4 bases. CDR3 length: 15 amino acids. Germline loops: CDR1 PRHDT, CDR2 FYEKMQ (reference sequence). The part of the CDR3 DNA that was read is TGTGCCAGCAACTTCGGGACAGGGATCACCGGGGAG. Protein: CASNFGTGITGE. The whole CDR3 sequence reads CASNFGTGITGELFF.

This clone has a count of ten or more. Read coverage stops 3 residues before the CDR3 terminus; the germline J gene supplies the remainder. This chain joins TRBV19 and TRBJ1-1, with D possibly matching TRBD1 (5 bases). Trimming cost V 9 bases and J 7 bases, with 21 bases left between them. Germline loops: CDR1 LNHDA, CDR2 SQIVND (reference sequence). The CDR3 has 14 amino acids. The CDR3 sequence is CASKTHGGSIEAFF. The sequenced CDR3 bases are TGTGCCAGCAAGACCCACGGGGGGAGCATTGAA. The full variable domain, its missing parts supplied by reference TRBV19 and TRBJ1-1, is DGGITQSPKYLFRKEGQNVTLSCEQNLNHDAMYWYRQDPGQGLRLIYYSQIVNDFQKGDIAEGYSVSREKKESFPLTVTSAQKNPTAFYLCASKTHGGSIEAFFGQGTRLTVV.

This clone was detected many times. Read sequence stops 3 residues before the CDR3 end, and the germline J gene provides the missing end. The V call is TRBV20-1, the J call TRBJ2-2, with TRBD2 matching over 7 bases. With 0 bases clipped from V and 2 bases from J, the junction kept 3 bases outside the gene matches. Germline V gene data show CDR1 as DFQATT and CDR2 as SNEGSKA (reference sequence). The CDR3 consists of 15 residues. CDR3 protein: CSARDSGANTGELFF. CDR3 DNA (partial): TGCAGTGCTAGAGACAGCGGGGCTAACACCGGGGAG.

This clone was counted ten times or more. The sequenced fragment ends 3 residues before the CDR3 boundary, so the rest is inferred from the germline J gene. The chain employs TRBV4-1 and TRBJ1-2; 7 nucleotides line up with TRBD1. CDR1 MGHRA and CDR2 YSYEKL come from the germline V gene. This CDR3 region has 14 residues. V lost 3 bases and J lost 4; bases outside the gene matches: 5. The CDR3: CASSHDRAGYGYTF. The DNA read from the CDR3 is TGCGCCAGCAGCCATGACAGGGCCGGCTATGGC.

The table lists this clone with many counts. The read ends 3 residues shy of where the CDR3 ends; the end is completed using the germline J gene. This chain connects TRBV5-1 to TRBJ1-4, with unresolved D. Germline assignment: CDR1 SGHRS and CDR2 YFSETQ. With 0 bases removed from V and 8 bases from J, the gap between germline ends came to 8 bases. The length of the CDR3 is 13 residues. CDR3 DNA, as far as it was read: TGCGCCAGCAGCTTGGGAGACTGGGAAAAA. As protein: CASSLGDWEK. The complete CDR3 sequence is CASSLGDWEKLFF.

This clone showed up many times. The sequence runs out 3 residues before the end of the CDR3; the remainder is reconstructed from the germline J gene. The chain combines TRBV5-1 with TRBJ1-6; 12 bases align to TRBD1. This CDR3 spans 15 amino acids. The V gene end was trimmed by 4 bases and the J gene end by 10 bases; junction bases not matched to a gene: 6. Germline assignment: CDR1 SGHRS and CDR2 YFSETQ. The CDR3 loop reads CASSRDRGLLSPLHF. Partial CDR3 DNA: TGCGCCAGCAGCCGGGACAGGGGGCTATTGTCACCC.

There are many counts of this clone. Read data end 3 residues before the CDR3 end; the end is taken from the germline J gene. The chain is built from TRBV19 and TRBJ1-5, with D hard to call. With 6 bases removed from V and 6 bases from J, the gap between germline ends came to 12 bases. The CDR3 extends over 13 amino acids. Germline loops: CDR1 LNHDA, CDR2 SQIVND (reference sequence). The chain's CDR3 is CASSPQGPQPQHF. CDR3 DNA (partial): TGTGCCAGTAGCCCTCAAGGCCCTCAGCCC.

This clone came up many times. The read stops 3 residues short of the end of the CDR3; the missing end is completed from the germline J gene. The chain couples TRBV6-2 or TRBV6-3 to TRBJ1-1; 7 bases align to TRBD1. CDR1 is MNHEY, CDR2 SVGEGT, per germline. CDR3 length equals 13 residues. Germline trimming cut 5 bases from V and 5 bases from J; bases unmatched to any gene: 5. The CDR3 region is CASSRDSGTEAFF. CDR3 bases read: TGTGCCAGCAGTCGGGACAGTGGGACTGAA.